The 3 T cell receptor beta chains below come from one sample, sequenced in a study of blood T cell repertoires in COVID-19. Here immunoSEQ multiplex PCR was the method, and the copy in TCRdb shows in-frame clones only, minus some. The table shows approximately 450,000 clones, with 85% to 90% occurring only once. The sequenced sample consisted of PBMCs or T cells enriched from blood (not recorded which). The receptors come from a man aged 25 to 45 who had recovered from COVID-19.

The chain employs TRBV12-3 or TRBV12-4 and TRBJ1-6; D is unresolved. V lost 2 bases and J 7 bases, leaving 6 bases between the germline ends. The CDR3 is 13 amino acids. The CDR3: CASSLSPNSPLHF. The CDR3 nucleotides read TGTGCCAGCAGTTTATCCCCAAATTCACCCCTCCACTTT.

This clone occurred a few times. The chain carries TRBV7-9 and TRBJ2-1; D perhaps matches TRBD2 (6 bases). The germline CDR1 and CDR2 sequences are SEHNR and FQNEAQ (reference sequence). The CDR3 is 15 amino acids. The V end lost 6 bases, the J end lost 4 bases, and 16 bases lay between the germline ends. CDR3: CASRFSGFGYNEQFF. CDR3 DNA: TGTGCCAGCAGATTCAGCGGGTTTGGGTACAATGAGCAGTTCTTC.

This chain links TRBV28 with TRBJ2-2; a weak D match, TRBD1 (6 bases). Germline CDR1 reads MDHEN; CDR2 reads SYDVKM. The CDR3 has 17 amino acids. The germline V and J ends were trimmed by 7 bases and 5 bases, with 23 bases remaining between them. CDR3 nucleotide sequence: TGTGCCAGCACTAGCTCCGGGACACCCCAGAGAACCGGGGAGCTGTTTTTT. Translated: CASTSSGTPQRTGELFF.